Shown below are 31 T cell receptor beta chains from a single sample sequenced in a study of cytomegalovirus exposure and HLA in healthy donors. Both 60 Vbeta primers and 13 Jbeta primers went into the PCR. Repertoires were generated with immunoSEQ multiplex PCR, while TCRdb's copy carries only in-frame clones and drops some. The sample includes 140,000 or so clones, approximately 74% of them seen just once. The sequencing input was PBMCs. All receptors derive from a man between 18 and 35 years old in good health and CMV-seropositive.

This sequence joins TRBV5-1 and TRBJ1-1; 7 bases agree with TRBD1. Germline assignment: CDR1 SGHRS and CDR2 YFSETQ. With 4 bases clipped from V and 3 bases from J, the junction kept 6 bases outside the gene matches. CDR3 length equals 14 residues. For the CDR3, the DNA is TGCGCCAGCAGCATCAGGGGGTTAGACACTGAAGCTTTCTTT. The encoded protein is CASSIRGLDTEAFF.

V and J are TRBV19 and TRBJ1-2; weak D call: TRBD1 (6 bases). V lost 3 bases, J lost 6 bases, and 14 bases lay in between. The CDR3 spans 14 residues. In germline, CDR1 is LNHDA, CDR2 SQIVND (reference sequence). The CDR3 sequence: CASSMSRGSHGYTF. CDR3 DNA: TGTGCCAGTAGTATGAGCAGGGGATCGCATGGCTACACCTTC.

The chain has TRBV6-5 and TRBJ1-1; 9 bases fit TRBD1. The CDR3 has 15 residues. Trimming removed 4 bases from V and 4 bases from J; junction bases left unmatched: 7. Germline V gene data show CDR1 as MNHEY and CDR2 as SVGAGI. The chain's CDR3 is CASSFGTGSGTEAFF. The CDR3 bases are TGTGCCAGCAGTTTCGGGACAGGGAGTGGCACTGAAGCTTTCTTT.

The DNA for the CDR3 is TGTGCCAGCAGTTTTCCGGGACAGGCTAGTTCCTATGGCTACACCTTC. This codes for CASSFPGQASSYGYTF. V is TRBV6-6 and J is TRBJ1-2; 8 bases are a match to TRBD1. This CDR3 is 16 amino acids long. Trimming cost V 4 bases and J 4 bases; bases outside gene matches: 11. The germline gives CDR1 MNHNY, CDR2 SVGAGI (reference sequence).

This clone came up many times. The rearrangement uses TRBV7-9 and TRBJ2-7; D is perhaps TRBD1 (5 bases). The CDR3 covers 14 residues. The V gene's germline CDR1 is SEHNR and CDR2 FQNEAQ (reference sequence). The ends were cut back, 5 bases at V and 5 bases at J, with 16 bases in the middle. CDR3 coding DNA: TGTGCCAGCAGCCTACAGGTAGGAAGGGACGAGCAGTACTTC. Its translation is CASSLQVGRDEQYF.

The V call is TRBV14, the J call TRBJ2-7, with 8 bases matching TRBD1. In germline, CDR1 is SGHDN, CDR2 FVKESK. The CDR3 sequence is 15 residues long. Trimming at V came to 3 bases and at J to 0 bases, leaving 4 bases not matched to a gene. The DNA for the CDR3 is TGTGCCAGCAGCCATTTAGACAGGGGCTCCTACGAGCAGTACTTC. Its protein product is CASSHLDRGSYEQYF.

Here the CDR3 DNA reads TGTGCCAGCAGTTTCCAGAACACCGGGGAGCTGTTTTTT. This codes for CASSFQNTGELFF. This chain uses TRBV28 with TRBJ2-2, with D uncertain. This CDR3 region has 13 residues. Trimming left V 3 bases short and J 1 base short, with 3 bases between. Germline V CDR1 and CDR2: MDHEN, SYDVKM.

V usage is TRBV6-4 and J usage is TRBJ2-1, with 9 nucleotides matching TRBD2. Losses at the gene ends were 4 bases for V and 1 base for J; bases not matched to a gene: 5. Germline V gives CDR1 MRHNA, CDR2 SNTAGT. The CDR3 extends over 16 amino acids. The CDR3 nucleotides are TGTGCCAGCAGTGCGAGTCTAGCGGGGTCCTACAATGAGCAGTTCTTC. Encoded protein: CASSASLAGSYNEQFF.

J is TRBJ2-7 and V is TRBV5-5, with D perhaps TRBD2 (6 bases). The CDR3 has 14 residues. The V and J ends lost 6 bases and 4 bases respectively, with 17 bases between them. Germline V gene data show CDR1 as SGHKS and CDR2 as YYEKEE (reference sequence). CDR3 amino acids: CASTQGRGSYEQYF. The DNA of the CDR3 is TGTGCCAGCACCCAGGGCCGGGGGAGTTACGAGCAGTACTTC.

This chain connects TRBV6-4 to TRBJ2-2; possibly TRBD2 for D (6 bases). CDR3 length equals 13 residues. Trimming took 4 bases from V and 8 from J, leaving 11 bases between them. Germline loops: CDR1 MRHNA, CDR2 SNTAGT. Here the CDR3 reads CASSAGLRGELFF. CDR3 nucleotides: TGTGCCAGCAGTGCGGGACTGAGGGGGGAGCTGTTTTTT.

The chain combines TRBV15 with TRBJ1-1; TRBD1 might be the D (5 bases). This CDR3 spans 13 amino acids. Germline V gene lookup returns CDR1 LNHNV and CDR2 YYDKDF (reference sequence). The ends were cut back, 0 bases at V and 6 bases at J, with 8 bases in the middle. CDR3 amino acids: CATSRDRVAEAFF. DNA for the CDR3: TGTGCCACCAGCAGAGACAGGGTCGCTGAAGCTTTCTTT.

This clone has a handful of counts. The V and J genes are TRBV6-6 and TRBJ2-7; 10 positions match TRBD2. V shed 5 bases, J shed 3 bases, and the junction held 4 bases outside the gene matches. This CDR3 has 14 residues. Germline V gene sequence: CDR1 MNHNY, CDR2 SVGAGI (reference sequence). The chain's CDR3 is CASSPGLALYEQYF. CDR3 coding DNA: TGTGCCAGCAGTCCGGGACTAGCGCTCTACGAGCAGTACTTC.

The count of this clone is one. The chain uses TRBV19 and TRBJ2-1, with D perhaps TRBD2 (6 bases). The CDR3 totals 12 residues. Trimming took 6 bases from V and 9 from J, leaving 12 bases between them. Per germline, CDR1 LNHDA and CDR2 SQIVND (reference sequence). CDR3 coding DNA: TGTGCCAGTAGAGGAGGGAAGGGTGAGCAGTTCTTC. This sequence encodes CASRGGKGEQFF.

This chain links TRBV28 with TRBJ2-2, with D possibly matching TRBD1 (6 bases). This CDR3 is 14 amino acids long. V lost 6 bases and J lost 3, with 11 bases in between. Germline V CDR1 and CDR2: MDHEN, SYDVKM. The CDR3 loop reads CASRLQGDTGELFF. CDR3 bases: TGTGCCAGCAGGCTACAGGGTGACACCGGGGAGCTGTTTTTT.

This clone has only one observation. This rearrangement joins TRBV9 to TRBJ2-2; D possibly corresponds to TRBD2 (5 bases). The CDR3 has 16 residues. The V and J ends lost 4 bases and 7 bases respectively, with 20 bases between them. Germline CDR1 SGDLS, CDR2 YYNGEE. This CDR3 reads CASSPSSSRQGGELFF. In DNA, the CDR3 is TGTGCCAGCAGCCCCTCTAGCTCCCGCCAAGGCGGGGAGCTGTTTTTT. Together with reference TRBV9 and TRBJ2-2, the CDR3 gives the full variable domain: DSGVTQTPKHLITATGQRVTLRCSPRSGDLSVYWYQQSLDQGLQFLIQYYNGEERAKGNILERFSAQQFPDLHSELNLSSLELGDSALYFCASSPSSSRQGGELFFGEGSRLTVL.

The V call is TRBV4-1, the J call TRBJ2-7; TRBD1 matches 8 bases. The CDR3 has 13 residues. The ends lost 5 bases at V and 6 bases at J; junction bases unmatched: 6. Germline CDR1 reads MGHRA; CDR2 reads YSYEKL. The CDR3 DNA reads TGCGCCAGCAGCACGGACAGGGCCGGCGAGCAGTACTTC. Amino acids: CASSTDRAGEQYF.

This clone was observed a handful of times. The genes are TRBV30 and TRBJ2-7; 8 bases are a match to TRBD1. Germline CDR1 is GTSNPN and CDR2 is SVGIG (reference sequence). J lost 4 bases, V lost 2 bases, and 7 bases had no gene match. The CDR3 contains 14 residues. In DNA form, the CDR3 reads TGTGCCTGGAGTCAAGGCGGACAGGGATACGAGCAGTACTTC. Amino acid sequence: CAWSQGGQGYEQYF.

The chain carries TRBV6-5 and TRBJ1-3; D is perhaps TRBD1 (5 bases). V was shortened by 2 bases and J by 0 bases, with 11 bases between the two germline ends. The CDR3 is 16 amino acids. CDR1 MNHEY and CDR2 SVGAGI come from the germline V gene. The CDR3 region has the DNA TGTGCCAGCAGTTACGTTGGGGCCCGCTCTGGAAACACCATATATTTT. It yields the protein CASSYVGARSGNTIYF.

The chain couples TRBV7-9 to TRBJ2-5; D call uncertain. The closer fit of TRBJ2-7 to the DNA end suggests the J call may be wrong. The CDR3 spans 13 residues. CDR1 is SEHNR, CDR2 FQNEAQ, per germline (reference sequence). CDR3: CASSLQSETEQYF. For the CDR3, the DNA is TGTGCCAGCAGCTTACAAAGCGAGACCGAGCAGTACTTC.

V is TRBV28 and J is TRBJ2-3, with 7 bases fitting TRBD1. This CDR3 contains 15 residues. In germline, CDR1 is MDHEN, CDR2 SYDVKM. V shed 7 bases, J shed 6 bases, and the junction held 13 bases outside the gene matches. The CDR3 here is CASTLWDSGPDTQYF. The CDR3 DNA follows: TGTGCCAGCACGCTATGGGACAGCGGCCCTGATACGCAGTATTTT.

V gene TRBV9 combines with J gene TRBJ1-1; D ambiguous. Germline V gene sequence: CDR1 SGDLS, CDR2 YYNGEE. This CDR3 contains 13 residues. V lost 4 bases and J lost 0, with 7 bases in between. CDR3 DNA: TGTGCCAGCAGCCCACGGTTGAACACTGAAGCTTTCTTT. This codes for CASSPRLNTEAFF.

This clone was observed a handful of times. The genes are TRBV6-6 and TRBJ1-1, with D maybe TRBD1 (6 bases). With 10 bases removed from V and 1 base from J, the gap between germline ends came to 16 bases. Germline loops: CDR1 MNHNY, CDR2 SVGAGI (reference sequence). This CDR3 spans 14 amino acids. The CDR3 nucleotides are TGTGCCATCAGCCAGGGGCCGGGGAACACTGAAGCTTTCTTT. It yields the protein CAISQGPGNTEAFF.

V is TRBV19 and J is TRBJ1-5, with D possibly matching TRBD1 (5 bases). The germline CDR1 and CDR2 sequences are LNHDA and SQIVND (reference sequence). The CDR3 has 16 amino acids. The V end lost 7 bases, the J end lost 4 bases, and 20 bases lay between the germline ends. CDR3 loop: CASTTSWGVRNQPQHF. The CDR3 bases are TGTGCCAGTACGACATCTTGGGGCGTCAGGAATCAGCCCCAGCATTTT.

The V and J genes are TRBV9 and TRBJ2-3, with D possibly being TRBD1 (5 bases). The CDR3 runs to 15 residues. V was shortened by 1 base and J by 3 bases, with 12 bases between the two germline ends. Germline assignment: CDR1 SGDLS and CDR2 YYNGEE. Written as DNA, the CDR3 is TGTGCCAGCAGCGTACTTCGTCAGGGTACAGATACGCAGTATTTT. Translation gives CASSVLRQGTDTQYF.

The CDR3 nucleotides read TGTGCCAGTAGTCGGGAGAGCTCCTACAATGAGCAGTTCTTC. Its translation is CASSRESSYNEQFF. The gene calls are TRBV19 and TRBJ2-1, with a tentative D call TRBD2 (6 bases). The CDR3 length is 14 residues. CDR1 and CDR2 from the germline V gene are LNHDA and SQIVND (reference sequence). V lost 5 bases, J lost 0 bases, and 8 bases lay in between.

The genes are TRBV18 and TRBJ2-1; 13 bases align to TRBD2. Germline V CDR1 and CDR2: KGHSH, LQKENI. CDR3 length: 18 residues. V lost 4 bases and J lost 4; bases outside the gene matches: 10. The CDR3 sequence: CASSQGLAGHGGYNEQFF. As DNA, the CDR3 is TGTGCCAGCTCACAGGGACTAGCGGGACACGGGGGGTACAATGAGCAGTTCTTC. The whole variable domain, filled in from reference TRBV18 and TRBJ2-1, reads NAGVMQNPRHLVRRRGQEARLRCSPMKGHSHVYWYRQLPEEGLKFMVYLQKENIIDESGMPKERFSAEFPKEGPSILRIQQVVRGDSAAYFCASSQGLAGHGGYNEQFFGPGTRLTVL.

This clone was seen just once. The chain has TRBV7-8 and TRBJ2-1; 11 nucleotides match TRBD2. With V trimmed by 4 bases and J by 7 bases, 9 bases remained unmatched. The CDR3 totals 16 residues. Looked up from germline, CDR1 is SGHVS and CDR2 is FQNEAQ. The CDR3 is CASSSNLAGGRNEQFF. Here the CDR3 DNA reads TGTGCCAGCAGCTCCAATCTAGCGGGAGGTAGGAATGAGCAGTTCTTC.

The sample holds a few counts of this clone. The chain recombines TRBV5-1 with TRBJ2-2; TRBD2 matches 11 bases. Germline V gene lookup returns CDR1 SGHRS and CDR2 YFSETQ. Unmatched junction bases numbered 7, after V lost 2 bases and J lost 7 bases. The CDR3 covers 16 residues. CDR3 sequence: CASSFSGRATDGELFF. The DNA for the CDR3 is TGCGCCAGCAGCTTTAGCGGGAGGGCCACGGACGGGGAGCTGTTTTTT.

V and J are TRBV6-4 and TRBJ2-3; TRBD2 matches 13 bases. The germline V gene has CDR1 MRHNA and CDR2 SNTAGT. The CDR3 has 16 amino acids. V lost 5 bases, J lost 1 base, and 3 bases stayed unmatched. CDR3 loop: CASSSLAGGGTDTQYF. The CDR3 bases are TGTGCCAGCAGTTCACTAGCGGGAGGGGGCACAGATACGCAGTATTTT.

J is TRBJ2-2 and V is TRBV6-1; 8 nucleotides agree with TRBD1. Germline-derived CDR1 and CDR2 are MNHNS and SASEGT. This CDR3 is 19 amino acids long. V trimming: 0 bases; J trimming: 2 bases; junction bases outside the gene matches: 11. The CDR3 DNA is TGTGCCAGCAGTGAAGCCGGACAGGGCTGGACCGCAAACACCGGGGAGCTGTTTTTT. Encoded protein: CASSEAGQGWTANTGELFF.

V usage is TRBV6-5 and J usage is TRBJ2-2; 8 positions agree with TRBD1. The germline CDR1 and CDR2 sequences are MNHEY and SVGAGI. The J segment lost 4 bases and the V segment lost 6 bases, leaving 7 bases of the junction unmatched. CDR3 length equals 15 residues. The CDR3 region is CASRPLGTGTGELFF. The CDR3 region has the DNA TGTGCCAGCAGACCTCTCGGGACAGGCACCGGGGAGCTGTTTTTT.